This T cell receptor beta chain was retrieved from a study of blood T cell repertoires in COVID-19 (dated by TCRdb to the early 2020s). Regarding the complete study: Samples from collaborators originated in the United States, Italy and Spain and spanned both the acute and convalescent phases of COVID-19. The prospective study material was composed of cDNA or gDNA derived from T cells, B-cell-depleted T cells, or PBMCs. Subjects who had been exposed to COVID-19, were actively infected with it, or had recovered from it provided the deeply sampled blood TCRbeta repertoires that made up the dataset. The repertoires were made available in a free public database intended to serve as a resource for research on the immune response to SARS-CoV-2. The samples were drawn from two sources: the first 160 participants of the ongoing ImmuneRACE study, and over 1,000 subjects contributed by 6 global collaborators. Sample metadata almost always included a de-identified subject ID, COVID-19 status, age in years and sex. Where available, HLA class I and class II types were taken from metadata supplied by the sample provider and were not determined by assay-based typing.

Including cysteine and phenylalanine, the CDR3 has 13 amino acids. Only CDR3 DNA is held: 39 bases, read in frame from base 1. V and J lose 1 base and 9 bases, and a span of 10 bases separates them. General conclusions and limits of the study: How much clinical and demographic metadata was included differed by source and by participant, and the metadata was provided uncurated.

Another Seattle source contributed samples from volunteer blood donors who had recovered from COVID-19. Whole blood was collected in K2EDTA tubes by collaborating institutions according to the institutions' own protocols. For TCRbeta analysis, collaborators shipped samples in one of three forms: frozen whole blood, isolated PBMCs, or DNA extracted from either of those sample types. The immunoSEQ Assay, a bias-controlled multiplex PCR, was used to amplify TCRbeta CDR3 regions from genomic DNA. The authors processed their data as follows. Within the assay, amplification of reference gene primers was used to estimate how many nucleated cells each sample contained. Sequence reads were collapsed and filtered to measure the absolute abundance of every unique TCRbeta CDR3 rearrangement. For each sample, productive Simpson clonality was calculated as the square root of Simpson's diversity index across productive rearrangements. TCRdb stores this immuneACCESS table with in-frame sequences only. Part of the clones is absent; in the studies checked, under half of the shortfall reflects unresolved V genes, and no reason is known for the rest. That table supplies the V and J calls and clone size; D and trimming were determined from the DNA. The table for this sample lists some 140,000 clones; 60% to 80% of them were counted only once. The top ten clones comprise 9.5% to 12% of the sample.

To note about this clone: The clone's antigen remains unknown. Within one base of it there is no much larger clone, and no base qualities were kept.

This receptor was obtained from a man in his sixties who had recovered from COVID-19. The sample taken for sequencing was peripheral blood. The sequence links TRBV12-3 or TRBV12-4 to TRBJ1-5; no D gene can be assigned with confidence. Here is the DNA: TGTGCCAGCAGTTTAGTAGATTCCGGGCCCCAGCATTTT. Its protein product is CASSLVDSGPQHF.